Each of the 20 T cell receptor beta chains below was sequenced from the same sample in a study of cytomegalovirus exposure and HLA in healthy donors (dated by TCRdb to 2016 to 2017). Receptor amplification or capture employed the immunoSEQ multiplex PCR assay. The source is immuneACCESS, and TCRdb retained only in-frame sequences with V and J called. Part of the clones is not carried over; for the studies checked, unresolved V genes explain less than half of this, and the remainder is unexplained. Counted in this sample were more than 300,000 clones; 86% of them appeared once. The ten largest make up under 0.95% of the sample. The sequenced sample was PBMCs. The receptors derive from a woman aged 18-30 years in good health and CMV-seronegative.

The rearrangement links TRBV10-3 to TRBJ2-7, with D unresolved. Germline V gene sequence: CDR1 ENHRY, CDR2 SYGVKD. This CDR3 region has 12 residues. The V end was cut by 2 bases, the J end by 5 bases, with 7 bases between. CDR3 residues: CAISELGDEQYF. CDR3 nucleotides: TGTGCCATCAGTGAGCTAGGCGACGAGCAGTACTTC.

This chain connects TRBV2 to TRBJ2-7; 13 nucleotides agree with TRBD2. This CDR3 is built from 13 residues. Losses at the gene ends were 10 bases for V and 5 bases for J; bases not matched to a gene: 5. Germline V CDR1 and CDR2: SNHLY, FYNNEI. CDR3 sequence (DNA): TGTGCCAACACGGGACTAGCGGGGAACGAGCAGTACTTC. Amino acids: CANTGLAGNEQYF.

CDR3 in DNA: TGTGCCAGTAGTATAGGTGTTCGTGGCTACACCTTC. It specifies CASSIGVRGYTF. The chain has TRBV19 and TRBJ1-2; D is undetermined. Between the trimmed V and J ends, which lost 1 base and 7 bases, there was a span of 7 bases. From germline, CDR1 is LNHDA and CDR2 SQIVND (reference sequence). This CDR3 region has 12 residues.

The chain links TRBV19 to TRBJ2-7, with TRBD2 identical over 10 bases. This CDR3 spans 16 amino acids. Per germline, CDR1 LNHDA and CDR2 SQIVND (reference sequence). J gave up 3 bases and V 5 bases, and 10 bases lay outside the gene matches. DNA for the CDR3: TGTGCCAGTAGTCCCCTAGCGGGAGCCGGTATCTACGAGCAGTACTTC. This encodes CASSPLAGAGIYEQYF.

This clone was counted only a few times. This chain joins TRBV4-1 and TRBJ2-1; TRBD2 agrees at 9 bases. The germline V gene encodes CDR1 MGHRA and CDR2 YSYEKL. CDR3 size: 15 residues. Trimming took 5 bases from V and 7 from J; bases not matched to a gene: 9. CDR3 bases: TGCGCCAGCAGCTCTCGAGCGGGAGGTTGGAATGAGCAGTTCTTC. Its translation: CASSSRAGGWNEQFF.

This chain connects TRBV13 to TRBJ1-1, with 7 bases aligning to TRBD1. With V trimmed by 5 bases and J by 0 bases, 3 bases remained unmatched. This CDR3 is built from 14 residues. CDR1 and CDR2 (germline): PRHDT, FYEKMQ (reference sequence). This chain's CDR3 is CASSLDRVNTEAFF. The CDR3 DNA reads TGTGCCAGCAGCCTAGACAGGGTGAACACTGAAGCTTTCTTT.

There are a few counts of this clone. The chain combines TRBV14 with TRBJ2-5, with 7 bases lining up with TRBD1. The CDR3 contains 16 residues. The germline V gene encodes CDR1 SGHDN and CDR2 FVKESK. V dropped 3 bases and J dropped 5; count of bases not matched to a gene: 12. The CDR3 loop reads CASSQFKTGNRETQYF. Written as DNA, the CDR3 is TGTGCCAGCAGCCAGTTTAAGACAGGGAACCGCGAGACCCAGTACTTC.

The chain couples TRBV30 to TRBJ1-1; no definite D call. Germline lookup yields CDR1 GTSNPN and CDR2 SVGIG (reference sequence). The CDR3 spans 11 residues. The V gene lost 5 bases and the J gene lost 3 bases, with 7 bases spanning the gap. DNA of the CDR3: TGTGCCTGGTCTCGCGACACTGAAGCTTTCTTT. This codes for CAWSRDTEAFF.

CDR3 coding DNA: TGTGCCAGCAGCCGAGACGGGACTAGCGGGAGGTACAATGAGCAGTTCTTC. It specifies CASSRDGTSGRYNEQFF. The chain employs TRBV4-2 and TRBJ2-1, with 15 bases identical to TRBD2. The V and J ends lost 4 bases and 4 bases, in that order; junction bases with no gene match: 5. Germline loops: CDR1 LGHNA, CDR2 YNFKEQ. The CDR3 covers 17 residues.

The rearrangement links TRBV2 to TRBJ2-6; 7 nucleotides line up with TRBD1. Germline CDR1 SNHLY, CDR2 FYNNEI. The length of the CDR3 is 16 residues. The V segment lost 6 bases and the J segment 0 bases; nucleotides outside the gene matches: 5. CDR3 residues: CASRVGQTSGANVLTF. Written as DNA, the CDR3 is TGTGCCAGCAGGGTGGGACAGACCTCTGGGGCCAACGTCCTGACTTTC. The variable domain in full, with the rest retrieved from reference TRBV2 and TRBJ2-6, is EPEVTQTPSHQVTQMGQEVILRCVPISNHLYFYWYRQILGQKVEFLVSFYNNEISEKSEIFDDQFSVERPDGSNFTLKIRSTKLEDSAMYFCASRVGQTSGANVLTFGAGSRLTVL.

The chain joins TRBV10-1 to TRBJ2-1; 10 bases agree with TRBD2. This CDR3 contains 17 residues. From germline, CDR1 is WNHNN and CDR2 SYGVQD (reference sequence). J gave up 6 bases and V 6 bases, and 14 bases lay outside the gene matches. DNA of the CDR3: TGCGCCAGCAGGTTGCTAGCGGGAGAGTTAACATTCAATGAGCAGTTCTTC. Its protein product is CASRLLAGELTFNEQFF.

The rearrangement joins TRBV27 to TRBJ2-2; 9 bases map to TRBD2. In germline, CDR1 is MNHEY, CDR2 SMNVEV (reference sequence). The V and J ends lost 4 bases and 6 bases, in that order; junction bases with no gene match: 12. There are 17 residues in the CDR3. The CDR3 bases are TGTGCCAGCAGTTATTTAGGGGCTAGCGGGGACCCCGGGGAGCTGTTTTTT. Translated: CASSYLGASGDPGELFF.

CDR3 region: CASSPHPQANYGYTF. The CDR3 DNA reads TGTGCCAGCAGCCCTCACCCACAAGCTAACTATGGCTACACCTTC. This rearrangement joins TRBV5-8 to TRBJ1-2; D is ambiguous. Trimming took off 4 bases at V and 0 bases at J, with 13 bases between the two ends. The CDR3 is made up of 15 amino acids. Germline V gene data show CDR1 as SGHTS and CDR2 as YDEGEE.

This chain links TRBV4-2 with TRBJ2-1; 9 bases agree with TRBD2. CDR1 and CDR2 from the germline V gene are LGHNA and YNFKEQ. This CDR3 comprises 15 residues. J was trimmed by 4 bases and V by 0 bases; bases with no gene match: 1. The CDR3: CASSQEAGGYNEQFF. DNA for the CDR3: TGTGCCAGCAGCCAAGAAGCGGGAGGTTACAATGAGCAGTTCTTC.

This clone was found a few times. J is TRBJ2-7 and V is TRBV6-6, with D maybe TRBD2 (5 bases). The CDR3 has 14 residues. V lost 6 bases, J lost 1 base, and 13 bases lay in between. In germline, CDR1 is MNHNY, CDR2 SVGAGI (reference sequence). The CDR3 region is CASSQIAISYEQYF. In DNA, the CDR3 is TGTGCCAGCAGCCAAATAGCGATTTCCTACGAGCAGTACTTC.

The chain has TRBV28 and TRBJ2-5; D might be TRBD1 (6 bases). The germline V gene has CDR1 MDHEN and CDR2 SYDVKM. Trimming shortened V by 2 bases and J by 4 bases, and 11 bases separated the two germline ends. The CDR3 consists of 14 residues. CDR3 nucleotides: TGTGCCAGCAGTTTAGGGGGCATGAGAGAGACCCAGTACTTC. The encoded protein is CASSLGGMRETQYF.

The J gene is TRBJ2-1, the V gene TRBV4-1; 8 positions match TRBD2. The CDR3 has 15 amino acids. The V segment lost 2 bases and the J segment 9 bases; nucleotides outside the gene matches: 9. Germline V CDR1 and CDR2: MGHRA, YSYEKL. CDR3 in amino acids: CASSQSDSGIGEQFF. Written as DNA, the CDR3 is TGCGCCAGCAGCCAAAGCGATAGCGGGATCGGTGAGCAGTTCTTC.

V is TRBV11-2 and J is TRBJ1-4; D might be TRBD1 (6 bases). The CDR3 is made up of 14 amino acids. Trimming took off 7 bases at V and 8 bases at J, with 17 bases between the two ends. Germline V gene sequence: CDR1 SGHAT, CDR2 FQNNGV. The CDR3 sequence: CASNPGGAGEKLFF. The CDR3 nucleotides are TGTGCCAGCAATCCCGGGGGGGCTGGGGAAAAACTGTTTTTT. Drawing the rest from reference TRBV11-2 and TRBJ1-4, the complete variable domain is EAGVAQSPRYKIIEKRQSVAFWCNPISGHATLYWYQQILGQGPKLLIQFQNNGVVDDSQLPKDRFSAERLKGVDSTLKIQPAKLEDSAVYLCASNPGGAGEKLFFGSGTQLSVL.

CDR3 bases: TGTGCCACAACGGGACCCGGACAGGGTGCGAATGGCTACACCTTC. As protein: CATTGPGQGANGYTF. The genes are TRBV10-3 and TRBJ1-2, with TRBD1 matching over 8 bases. The CDR3 totals 15 residues. Germline CDR1 is ENHRY and CDR2 is SYGVKD. Germline trimming cut 10 bases from V and 6 bases from J; bases unmatched to any gene: 16.

This chain connects TRBV29-1 to TRBJ1-1; weak D call: TRBD1 (6 bases). The CDR3 runs to 14 residues. CDR1 SQVTM and CDR2 ANQGSEA come from the germline V gene. V was pared by 5 bases and J by 1 base, with 14 bases between. CDR3: CSVRTVGGNTEAFF. As DNA, the CDR3 is TGCAGCGTTCGGACAGTTGGGGGGAACACTGAAGCTTTCTTT.